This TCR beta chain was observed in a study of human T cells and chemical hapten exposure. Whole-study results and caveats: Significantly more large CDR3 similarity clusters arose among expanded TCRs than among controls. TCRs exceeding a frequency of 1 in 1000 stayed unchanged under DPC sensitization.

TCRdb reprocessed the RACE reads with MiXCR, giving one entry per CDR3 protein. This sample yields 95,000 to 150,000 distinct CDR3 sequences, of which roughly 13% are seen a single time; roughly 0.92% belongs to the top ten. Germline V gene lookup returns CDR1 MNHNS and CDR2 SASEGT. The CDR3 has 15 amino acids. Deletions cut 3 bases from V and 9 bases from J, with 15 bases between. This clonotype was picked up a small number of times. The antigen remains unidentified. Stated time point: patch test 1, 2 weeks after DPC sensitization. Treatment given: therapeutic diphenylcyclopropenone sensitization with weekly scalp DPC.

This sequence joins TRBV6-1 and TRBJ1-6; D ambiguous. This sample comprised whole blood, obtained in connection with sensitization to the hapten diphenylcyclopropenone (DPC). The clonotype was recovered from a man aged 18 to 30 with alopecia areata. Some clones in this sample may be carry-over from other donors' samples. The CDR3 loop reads CASSETFLGRSPLHF. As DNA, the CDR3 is TGTGCCAGCAGTGAGACGTTTTTAGGGCGTTCACCCCTCCACTTT.